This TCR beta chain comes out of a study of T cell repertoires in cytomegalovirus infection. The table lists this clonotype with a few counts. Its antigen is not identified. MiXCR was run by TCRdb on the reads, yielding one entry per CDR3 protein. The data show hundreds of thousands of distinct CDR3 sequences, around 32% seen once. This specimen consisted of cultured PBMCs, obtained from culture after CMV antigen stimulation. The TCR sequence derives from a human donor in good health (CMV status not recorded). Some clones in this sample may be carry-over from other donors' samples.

CDR3 sequence reads: CASSLGLKVDEQFF. CDR3 nucleotide sequence: TGTGCCAGCAGCTTGGGACTCAAAGTCGATGAGCAGTTCTTC. V usage is TRBV5-4 and J usage is TRBJ2-1; D not certain. Deletions cut 0 bases from V and 8 bases from J, with 12 bases between. The CDR3 sequence is 14 residues long. Germline values: CDR1 SGHNT, CDR2 YYREEE (reference sequence).